This T cell receptor (beta chain) was sequenced in a study of blood T cell repertoires in COVID-19. Turning to the study itself: The samples span acute and convalescent COVID-19 from the United States, Italy and Spain.

Profiling relied on immunoSEQ multiplex PCR, and the TCRdb table lists in-frame clones only, not all of them. Of some 200,000 clones listed, 83% are singletons. This CDR3 is built from 15 residues. Germline V lookup: CDR1 MNHEY, CDR2 SVGEGT. V was clipped by 4 bases and J by 9 bases; unmatched bases: 9. The sequence came from a woman aged 50 to 60 who had been exposed to COVID-19. The chain uses TRBV6-2 or TRBV6-3 and TRBJ2-1; 10 nucleotides agree with TRBD1. Specimen: PBMCs or T cells enriched from blood (not recorded which). CDR3 in amino acids: CASSSWDRGRGEQFF. The CDR3 nucleotides read TGTGCCAGCAGTTCCTGGGACAGGGGAAGGGGTGAGCAGTTCTTC.